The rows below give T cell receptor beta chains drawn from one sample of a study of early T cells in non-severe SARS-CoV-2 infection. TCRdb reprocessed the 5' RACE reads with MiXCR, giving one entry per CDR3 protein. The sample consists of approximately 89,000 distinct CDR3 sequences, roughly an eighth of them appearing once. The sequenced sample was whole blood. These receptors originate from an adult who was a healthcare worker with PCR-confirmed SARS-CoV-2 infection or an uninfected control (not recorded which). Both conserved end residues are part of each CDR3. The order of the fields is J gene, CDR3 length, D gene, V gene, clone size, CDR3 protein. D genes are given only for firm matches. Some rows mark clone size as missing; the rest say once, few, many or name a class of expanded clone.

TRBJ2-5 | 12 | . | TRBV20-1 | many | CSAREWGETQYF
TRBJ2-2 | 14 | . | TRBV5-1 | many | CASLRGTDTGELFF
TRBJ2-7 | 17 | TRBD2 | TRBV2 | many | CASRASRFSGGPSEQYF
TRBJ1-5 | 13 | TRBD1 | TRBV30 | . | CAWTGGGGQPQHF
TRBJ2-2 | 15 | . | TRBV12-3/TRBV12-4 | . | CASSIRDFLTGELFF
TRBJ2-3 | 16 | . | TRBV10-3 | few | CAISESGAGLTDTQYF
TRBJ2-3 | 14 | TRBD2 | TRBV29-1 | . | CSAHPAGGADTQYF
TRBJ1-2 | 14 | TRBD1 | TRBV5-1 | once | CASSLWTGTDGYTF
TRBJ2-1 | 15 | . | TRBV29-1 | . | CSGKGVAVSYNEQFF
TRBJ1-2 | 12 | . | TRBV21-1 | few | CASGGNEAGYTF
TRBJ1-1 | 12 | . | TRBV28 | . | CASSLEADEAFF
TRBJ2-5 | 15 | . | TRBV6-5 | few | CASSAVGAAKETQYF
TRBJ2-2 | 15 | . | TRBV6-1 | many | CASSTRDTPLGELFF
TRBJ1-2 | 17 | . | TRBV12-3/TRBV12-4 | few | CASSESYRVSSNYGYTF
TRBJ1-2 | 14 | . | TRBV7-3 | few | CASSSGSVGDGYTF
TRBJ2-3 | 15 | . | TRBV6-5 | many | CASTRTRGRGHTQYF
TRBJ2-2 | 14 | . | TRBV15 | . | CATRPIPNTGELFF
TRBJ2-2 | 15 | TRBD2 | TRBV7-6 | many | CASSYAGGDTGELFF
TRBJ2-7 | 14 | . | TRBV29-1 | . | CSVLRGGSSYEQYF
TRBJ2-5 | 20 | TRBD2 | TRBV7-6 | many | CASSLEHPGLAGGFQETQYF
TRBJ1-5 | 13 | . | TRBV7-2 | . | CASSLGINQPQHF
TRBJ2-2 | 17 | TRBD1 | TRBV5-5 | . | CASSFRQGLANTGELFF
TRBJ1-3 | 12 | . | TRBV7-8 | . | CASSLSRNTIYF
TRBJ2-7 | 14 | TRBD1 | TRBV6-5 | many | CASSYGTGGHEQYF
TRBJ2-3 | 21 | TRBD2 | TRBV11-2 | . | CASSYRPIGTSGSGGTDTQYF
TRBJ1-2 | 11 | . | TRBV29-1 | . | CSALSADGYTF
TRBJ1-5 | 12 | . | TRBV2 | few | CASSEESQPQHF
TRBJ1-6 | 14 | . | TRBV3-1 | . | CASSQGGHNSPLHF
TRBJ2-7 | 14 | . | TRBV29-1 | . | CSVLAGDRAYEQYF
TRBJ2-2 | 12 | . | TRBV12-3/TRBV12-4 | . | CASRDTGGELFF
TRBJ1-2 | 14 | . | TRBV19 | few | CASTRGPRLGGYTF
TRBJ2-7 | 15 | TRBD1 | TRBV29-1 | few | CSVEGRRGQGYEQYF
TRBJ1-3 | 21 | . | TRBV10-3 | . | CAISEWQTGSKATSSGNTIYF
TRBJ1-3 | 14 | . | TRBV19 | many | CASSNDQAGNTIYF
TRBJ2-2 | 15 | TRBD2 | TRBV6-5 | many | CASTPRGANTGELFF
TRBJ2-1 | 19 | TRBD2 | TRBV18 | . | CASSPPPGLAGGKYNEQFF
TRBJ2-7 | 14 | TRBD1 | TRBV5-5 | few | CASSPIVTGTEQYF
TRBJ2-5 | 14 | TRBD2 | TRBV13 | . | CASSSGLSMETQYF
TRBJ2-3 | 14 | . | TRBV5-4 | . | CASSPGVETDTQYF
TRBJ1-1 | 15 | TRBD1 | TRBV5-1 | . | CASSSTGARAAEAFF
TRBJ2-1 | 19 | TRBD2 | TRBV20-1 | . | CSCTGTSGRVRSSYNEQFF
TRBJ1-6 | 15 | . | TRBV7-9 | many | CASTLPTGYNSPLHF
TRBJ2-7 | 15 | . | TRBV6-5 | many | CASRKEPRGPREQYF
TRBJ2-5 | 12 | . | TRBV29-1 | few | CSVVPQGETQYF
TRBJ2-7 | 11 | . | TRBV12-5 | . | CASGLYYEQYF
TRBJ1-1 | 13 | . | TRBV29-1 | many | CSVVGDGNTEAFF
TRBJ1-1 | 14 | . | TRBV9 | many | CASSTTGTKNEAFF
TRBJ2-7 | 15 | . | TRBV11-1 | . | CASSLVVGRSYEQYF
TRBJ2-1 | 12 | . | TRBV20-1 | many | CSASSHYNEQFF
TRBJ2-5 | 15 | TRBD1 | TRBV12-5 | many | CASGLGDSAQETQYF
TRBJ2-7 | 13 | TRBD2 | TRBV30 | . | CVWGSGGPLEQYF
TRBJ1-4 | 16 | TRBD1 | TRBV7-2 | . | CASSTPLTGNYEKLFF
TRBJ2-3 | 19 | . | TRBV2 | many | CASSEEGGWMADPRDTQYF
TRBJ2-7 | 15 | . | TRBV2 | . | CASSGTDEVSYEQYF
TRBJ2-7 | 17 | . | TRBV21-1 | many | CASSSKPGTGFYYEQYF